This TCR beta chain was sequenced for a study of blood T cells in healthy people across ages. The study, taken as a whole, reports: Older age coincided with a roughly linear decline in TCR beta diversity per million T cells. Naive T cell percentage and TCR beta diversity correlated strongly. Higher diversity, along with more naive CD4+ cells, distinguished long-lived donors from aged donors.

In the case of this clonotype: Antigen specificity is unknown.

A second PCR, run for roughly 7 to 12 cycles, used a sample-barcoded 5' primer plus a J-beta primer mix. A template-switch adaptor that had 12 random nucleotides put a tag on each cDNA molecule. TCRdb fed the 5' RACE reads into MiXCR, producing one record per CDR3 protein. Of over a million distinct CDR3 sequences in the sample, approximately 59% are singletons; the top ten hold 6.5% to 8.5%. The CDR3 spans 13 residues. V was clipped by 8 bases and J by 0 bases, with 8 bases between them. Germline CDR1 reads SNHLY; CDR2 reads FYNNEI. Input material: blood. This sequence joins TRBV2 and TRBJ2-1; D is uncertain. The receptor was isolated from a man between 18 and 29 years old in good health. CDR3 in amino acids: CASLDGSYNEQFF. For the CDR3, the DNA is TGTGCCAGCCTAGACGGCTCCTACAATGAGCAGTTCTTC.